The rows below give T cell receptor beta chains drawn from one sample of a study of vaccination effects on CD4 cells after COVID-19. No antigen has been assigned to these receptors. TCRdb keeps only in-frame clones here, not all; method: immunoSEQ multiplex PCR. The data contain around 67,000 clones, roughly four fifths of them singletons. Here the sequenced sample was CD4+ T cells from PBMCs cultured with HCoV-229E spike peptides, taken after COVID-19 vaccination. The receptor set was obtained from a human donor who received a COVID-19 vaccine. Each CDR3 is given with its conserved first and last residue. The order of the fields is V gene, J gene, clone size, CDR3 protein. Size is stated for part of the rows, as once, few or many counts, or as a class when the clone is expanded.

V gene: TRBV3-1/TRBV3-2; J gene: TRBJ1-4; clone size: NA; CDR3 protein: CASSPLEGKLFF
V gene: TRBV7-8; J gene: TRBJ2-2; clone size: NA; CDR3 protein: CASSPGAGQGYSGELFF
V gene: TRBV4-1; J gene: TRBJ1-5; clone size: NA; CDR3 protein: CASSLNPGQGWGNQPQHF
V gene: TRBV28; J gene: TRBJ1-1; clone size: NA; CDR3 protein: CASSLFDGSQAFF
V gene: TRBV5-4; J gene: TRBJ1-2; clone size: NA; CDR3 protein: CASSPPDRDGLWGYTF
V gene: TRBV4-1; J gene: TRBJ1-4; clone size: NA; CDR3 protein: CASSRESPRGKLFF
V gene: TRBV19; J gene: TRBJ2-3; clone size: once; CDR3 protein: CASSPYPGQGLVDTQYF
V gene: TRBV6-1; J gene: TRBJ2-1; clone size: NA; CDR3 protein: CASSEVGGGAVRSYNEQFF
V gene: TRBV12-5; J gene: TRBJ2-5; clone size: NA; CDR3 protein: CASGWGAVETQYF
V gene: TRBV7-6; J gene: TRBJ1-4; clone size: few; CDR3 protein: CASSSQGPPNEKLFF
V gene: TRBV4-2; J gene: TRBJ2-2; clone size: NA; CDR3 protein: CASSQQVQGSTGELFF
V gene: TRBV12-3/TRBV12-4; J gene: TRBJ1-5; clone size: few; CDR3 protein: CASSIQGYQPQHF
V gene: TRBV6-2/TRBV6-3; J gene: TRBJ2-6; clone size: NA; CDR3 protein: CASSGTTGANVLTF
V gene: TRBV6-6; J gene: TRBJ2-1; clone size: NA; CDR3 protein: CASRALAGGQDEQFF
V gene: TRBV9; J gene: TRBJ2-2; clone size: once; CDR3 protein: CASSANTGELFF
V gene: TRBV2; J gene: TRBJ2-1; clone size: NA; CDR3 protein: CASSVSGGLKGQFF
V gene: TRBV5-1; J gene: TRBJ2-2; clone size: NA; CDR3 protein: CASSWNRGTGELFF
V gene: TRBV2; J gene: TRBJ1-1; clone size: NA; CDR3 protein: CASSEMATVNEAFF
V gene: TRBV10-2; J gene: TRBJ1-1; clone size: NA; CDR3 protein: CASSDGGLGTEAFF
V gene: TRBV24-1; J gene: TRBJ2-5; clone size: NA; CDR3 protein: CATSDPGTAQETQYF
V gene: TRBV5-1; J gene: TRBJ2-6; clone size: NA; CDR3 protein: CASSLAGQGISGANVLTF
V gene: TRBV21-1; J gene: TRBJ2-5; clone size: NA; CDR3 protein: CASSKAICQETQYF
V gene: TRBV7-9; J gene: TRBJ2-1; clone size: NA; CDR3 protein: CASSFRRGRTSYNEQFF
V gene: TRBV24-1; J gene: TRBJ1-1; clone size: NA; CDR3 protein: CATSDTDREHEAFF
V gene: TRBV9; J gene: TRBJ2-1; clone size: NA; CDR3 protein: CASSALGGAAYNEQFF
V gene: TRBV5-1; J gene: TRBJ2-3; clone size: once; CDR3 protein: CASTYGSNTQYF
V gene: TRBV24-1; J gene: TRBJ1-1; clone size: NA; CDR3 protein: CATSEHGTGRVRAFF
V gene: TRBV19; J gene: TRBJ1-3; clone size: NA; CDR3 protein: CASSSFTGGSGNTIYF
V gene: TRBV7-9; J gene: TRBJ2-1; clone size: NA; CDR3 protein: CASSLMGRYNEQFF
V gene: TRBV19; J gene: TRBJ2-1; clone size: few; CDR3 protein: CASSIRTSSNEQFF
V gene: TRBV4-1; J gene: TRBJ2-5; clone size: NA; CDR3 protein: CASSRNRDNQETQYF
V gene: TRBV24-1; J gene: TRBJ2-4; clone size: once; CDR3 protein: CATSDFEVGNIQYF